This TCR beta chain was observed in a study of T-cell reconstitution after alpha-beta-depleted transplantation in children. Researchers prepared the TCRbeta library using unique molecular identifiers, the study reports. TCRdb reprocessed the PCR reads with MiXCR, giving one entry per CDR3 protein. The profile shows hundreds of thousands of distinct CDR3 sequences, 10% to 15% of them singletons. On this clonotype itself: The antigen remains undetermined. A much larger clone is a single base away; this may be a read error.

General study results and limits: Several hundred expanded graft clones reportedly were the source of alpha-beta T cells about two months after transplant.

This CDR3 region has 11 residues. The clonotype comes from a male patient between 10 and 17 years old who had a stem cell transplant for acute myeloid leukemia, so the T cells may come from the graft donor. Sequencing was performed on PBMCs, mostly from graft donor cells, taken 360 days after TCRalphabeta/CD19-depleted stem cell transplant. The chain carries TRBV12-3 or TRBV12-4 and TRBJ2-1; possibly TRBD1 for D (6 bases). Written as DNA, the CDR3 is TGTGCCAGCGACAGGTACAATGACCAGTTCTTC. This encodes CASDRYNDQFF.